This T cell receptor (beta chain) was recorded in a study of radiation and T cells in renal cell carcinoma. Study-wide findings and caveats: In blood, top tumor clones expanded by 2 weeks, shrinking by 4.

V was cut by 4 bases and J by 4 bases, with 20 bases left in between. The CDR3 has 16 amino acids. Germline assignment: CDR1 SGHDT and CDR2 YYEEEE. Time point specified: blood 4 weeks post-SBRT, at nephrectomy. Treatment in this sample: 15 Gy SBRT to primary tumor, nephrectomy 4 weeks later. Measured with immunoSEQ multiplex PCR; TCRdb has only the in-frame clones, and not every one. The sample has around 94,000 clones, 70% to 90% seen once. This clone came up a few times. Its target is unknown. This TCR was recovered from a man in his fifties with renal cell carcinoma. The source material was blood, sampled from a patient whose treatment included radiotherapy and nephrectomy. The chain carries TRBV5-6 and TRBJ1-2, with D unresolved. The CDR3 DNA reads TGTGCCAGCAGCCCGCTCGGGTTACGCTCTACCTATGGCTACACCTTC. It encodes CASSPLGLRSTYGYTF.